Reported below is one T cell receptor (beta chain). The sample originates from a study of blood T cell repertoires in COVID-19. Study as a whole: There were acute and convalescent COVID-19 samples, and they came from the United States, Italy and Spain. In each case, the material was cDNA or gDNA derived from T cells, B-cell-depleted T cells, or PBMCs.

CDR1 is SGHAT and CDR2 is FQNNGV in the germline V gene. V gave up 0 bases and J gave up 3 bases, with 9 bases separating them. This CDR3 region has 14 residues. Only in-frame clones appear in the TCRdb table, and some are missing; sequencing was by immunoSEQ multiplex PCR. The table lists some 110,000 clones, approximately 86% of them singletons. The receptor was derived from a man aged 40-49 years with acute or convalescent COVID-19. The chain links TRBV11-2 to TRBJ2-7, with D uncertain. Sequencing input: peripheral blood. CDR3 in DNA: TGTGCCAGCAGCTTAGAATGGAGTAGCTACGAGCAGTACTTC. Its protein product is CASSLEWSSYEQYF.